Each of the 24 T cell receptor beta chains below was sequenced from the same sample in a study of siplizumab effects on memory and regulatory T cells. The assay was immunoSEQ multiplex PCR, and TCRdb's table has in-frame clones only and misses some. The sample holds some 100,000 clones, approximately 91% seen once. Material: CD4+ T cells sorted from blood. These TCRs come from a human donor in good health. Some clones in this sample may be carry-over from other donors' samples.

The rearrangement uses TRBV19 and TRBJ1-4, with D possibly being TRBD1 (5 bases). CDR1 and CDR2 (germline): LNHDA, SQIVND (reference sequence). The V end was cut by 6 bases, the J end by 2 bases, with 13 bases between. This CDR3 is 15 amino acids long. DNA of the CDR3: TGTGCCAGTAGACCCGAATGGGGCACTAATGAAAAACTGTTTTTT. Its translation is CASRPEWGTNEKLFF.

CDR3: CASSIKGSAEAFF. For the CDR3, the DNA is TGTGCCAGTAGTATAAAGGGGAGCGCTGAAGCTTTCTTT. The chain recombines TRBV19 with TRBJ1-1; TRBD1 is a possible D gene (5 bases). V was pared by 2 bases and J by 6 bases, with 10 bases between. CDR3 length: 13 residues. Germline V gives CDR1 LNHDA, CDR2 SQIVND (reference sequence).

This chain links TRBV27 with TRBJ2-7, with D perhaps TRBD1 or TRBD2 (5 bases each). Germline lookup yields CDR1 MNHEY and CDR2 SMNVEV (reference sequence). The V end lost 7 bases, the J end lost 0 bases, and 7 bases lay between the germline ends. The CDR3 is 12 residues long. The CDR3 nucleotides read TGTGCCAGCATGAGGGGCTCCTACGAGCAGTACTTC. It encodes CASMRGSYEQYF.

This chain links TRBV18 with TRBJ1-1, with D unclear. The CDR3 extends over 13 amino acids. Germline-derived CDR1 and CDR2 are KGHSH and LQKENI. Trimming stripped 4 bases from V and 3 bases from J, with 9 bases between. The CDR3 here is CASSRGEDTEAFF. CDR3 in DNA: TGTGCCAGCTCACGCGGGGAGGACACTGAAGCTTTCTTT.

J is TRBJ2-3 and V is TRBV19; D is undetermined. Germline loops: CDR1 LNHDA, CDR2 SQIVND (reference sequence). The V gene lost 3 bases and the J gene lost 4 bases, with 11 bases spanning the gap. The CDR3 is 14 amino acids. The CDR3 nucleotides read TGTGCCAGTAGTATGATGTTTATTCCAGATACGCAGTATTTT. Translated: CASSMMFIPDTQYF.

The rearrangement uses TRBV7-8 and TRBJ1-2, with 10 bases fitting TRBD1. Losses at the gene ends were 5 bases for V and 7 bases for J; bases not matched to a gene: 10. Germline assignment: CDR1 SGHVS and CDR2 FQNEAQ. CDR3 length: 15 residues. This CDR3 is CASSPTGQGMSGYTF. The CDR3 nucleotides read TGTGCCAGCAGCCCAACGGGACAGGGGATGAGTGGCTACACCTTC.

The chain has TRBV5-4 and TRBJ2-7, with D perhaps matching TRBD1 (6 bases). V lost 4 bases and J 1 base, leaving 18 bases between the germline ends. From germline, CDR1 is SGHNT and CDR2 YYREEE (reference sequence). The CDR3 runs to 16 residues. CDR3 protein: CASSPDGGQSSYEQYF. The CDR3 DNA reads as TGTGCCAGCAGCCCGGATGGGGGCCAGTCGTCCTACGAGCAGTACTTC. Complete variable domain (other parts from reference TRBV5-4 and TRBJ2-7): ETGVTQSPTHLIKTRGQQVTLRCSSQSGHNTVSWYQQALGQGPQFIFQYYREEENGRGNFPPRFSGLQFPNYSSELNVNALELDDSALYLCASSPDGGQSSYEQYFGPGTRLTVT.

The gene calls are TRBV2 and TRBJ2-3; D remains unclear. CDR1 is SNHLY and CDR2 is FYNNEI in the germline V gene. Trimming took 7 bases from V and 2 from J, leaving 7 bases between them. CDR3 length: 12 residues. The CDR3 loop is CASTFFTDTQYF. CDR3 nucleotide sequence: TGTGCCAGCACCTTTTTCACAGATACGCAGTATTTT.

The genes are TRBV5-1 and TRBJ2-2, with 7 nucleotides matching TRBD2. Trimming at V came to 1 base and at J to 6 bases, leaving 9 bases not matched to a gene. CDR3 length: 16 residues. Looked up from germline, CDR1 is SGHRS and CDR2 is YFSETQ. The CDR3 protein is CASSLPGGFGAGELFF. CDR3 bases: TGCGCCAGCAGCTTGCCGGGGGGATTCGGGGCCGGGGAGCTGTTTTTT.

V usage is TRBV28 and J usage is TRBJ2-5; 7 bases align to TRBD1. This CDR3 is built from 14 residues. Germline V CDR1 and CDR2: MDHEN, SYDVKM. V lost 2 bases to trimming and J lost 5 bases; unmatched junction nucleotides: 5. CDR3 region: CASSLPGGTETQYF. In nucleotides, the CDR3 is TGTGCCAGCAGTTTACCAGGGGGAACGGAGACCCAGTACTTC.

This chain links TRBV7-8 with TRBJ2-6; a possible D gene is TRBD1 (6 bases). The CDR3 covers 17 residues. Trimming took 3 bases from V and 2 from J, leaving 14 bases between them. CDR1 is SGHVS, CDR2 FQNEAQ, per germline. The CDR3 protein is CASSFVGAGTGANVLTF. DNA of the CDR3: TGTGCCAGCAGCTTTGTGGGGGCCGGTACTGGGGCCAACGTCCTGACTTTC.

This chain connects TRBV6-5 to TRBJ1-1; D gene unclear. The CDR3 extends over 15 amino acids. Germline CDR1 and CDR2: MNHEY and SVGAGI. V was trimmed by 0 bases and J by 1 base, leaving 9 bases between them. The DNA of the CDR3 is TGTGCCAGCAGTTACTCCGGGCACTCGAACACTGAAGCTTTCTTT. Translating it yields CASSYSGHSNTEAFF.

This chain connects TRBV7-2 to TRBJ2-2, with 8 bases fitting TRBD2. With V trimmed by 2 bases and J by 3 bases, 2 bases remained unmatched. This CDR3 comprises 15 residues. Germline values: CDR1 SGHTA, CDR2 FQGNSA. Written as DNA, the CDR3 is TGTGCCAGCAGCTTATCTAGCGGGTACACCGGGGAGCTGTTTTTT. It yields the protein CASSLSSGYTGELFF.

This chain links TRBV18 with TRBJ2-1; D might be TRBD2 (8 bases). Germline V CDR1 and CDR2: KGHSH, LQKENI. V lost 1 base and J lost 6, with 25 bases in between. There are 19 residues in the CDR3. The CDR3 here is CASSPRAGGTSGGVNEQFF. The CDR3 DNA reads TGTGCCAGCTCACCACGGGCAGGGGGAACTAGCGGAGGGGTCAATGAGCAGTTCTTC.

The J gene is TRBJ1-4, the V gene TRBV5-1; a weak D match, TRBD1 (6 bases). CDR3 size: 15 residues. From germline, CDR1 is SGHRS and CDR2 YFSETQ. Trimming took off 5 bases at V and 7 bases at J, with 18 bases between the two ends. DNA for the CDR3: TGCGCCAGCAGACCGGACAGCGCCGCGATTGAAAAACTGTTTTTT. Translating gives CASRPDSAAIEKLFF.

CDR3 protein: CASSAAGTGYNEKLFF. The CDR3 nucleotides read TGTGCCAGCAGTGCAGCAGGGACAGGGTATAATGAAAAACTGTTTTTT. This sequence joins TRBV28 and TRBJ1-4; 9 bases fit TRBD1. The CDR3 is 16 amino acids. From germline, CDR1 is MDHEN and CDR2 SYDVKM. With 5 bases clipped from V and 4 bases from J, the junction kept 8 bases outside the gene matches.

The rearrangement joins TRBV7-9 to TRBJ2-5; TRBD1 might be the D (5 bases). Judging by the DNA end, TRBJ2-7 fits better; the J call may be wrong. The CDR3 totals 15 residues. CDR1 and CDR2 (germline): SEHNR, FQNEAQ (reference sequence). This CDR3 is CASSLAAGITYEQYF. The CDR3 DNA sequence: TGTGCCAGCAGCTTAGCGGCAGGGATCACCTACGAGCAGTACTTC.

The V call is TRBV29-1, the J call TRBJ1-2; D unclear. This CDR3 contains 11 residues. CDR1 SQVTM and CDR2 ANQGSEA come from the germline V gene. Trimming shortened V by 1 base and J by 12 bases, and 12 bases separated the two germline ends. Written as DNA, the CDR3 is TGCAGCGTTGAAGTCTCTAGACATCACACCTTC. Translation gives CSVEVSRHHTF.

The chain is built from TRBV7-2 and TRBJ2-3; TRBD2 matches at 14 bases. Losses at the gene ends were 0 bases for V and 7 bases for J; bases not matched to a gene: 6. The germline gives CDR1 SGHTA, CDR2 FQGNSA. The CDR3 covers 17 residues. CDR3 coding DNA: TGTGCCAGCAGCTTAGCCTCGGGACTAGCGGGAGTCAATACGCAGTATTTT. Protein product: CASSLASGLAGVNTQYF.

This chain uses TRBV7-9 with TRBJ2-3, with a weak D call TRBD1 (7 bases). There are 14 residues in the CDR3. Germline CDR1 SEHNR, CDR2 FQNEAQ (reference sequence). The V end lost 4 bases, the J end lost 3 bases, and 11 bases lay between the germline ends. The CDR3 coding sequence is TGTGCCAGCAGCTGGCAGGGGGGAACAGATACGCAGTATTTT. It yields the protein CASSWQGGTDTQYF.

This chain links TRBV15 with TRBJ2-1; either TRBD1 or TRBD2 may supply D (5 bases each). Germline V gives CDR1 LNHNV, CDR2 YYDKDF (reference sequence). CDR3 length equals 15 residues. With 0 bases removed from V and 9 bases from J, the gap between germline ends came to 15 bases. In nucleotides, the CDR3 is TGTGCCACCAGCAGAGAAAGGACTGTCCAGGGTGAGCAGTTCTTC. This encodes CATSRERTVQGEQFF.

This clone was seen a single time. The rearrangement uses TRBV5-6 and TRBJ2-3; 8 nucleotides line up with TRBD2. Per the germline V gene, CDR1 is SGHDT and CDR2 is YYEEEE. This CDR3 is built from 17 residues. Unmatched junction bases numbered 10, after V lost 4 bases and J lost 0 bases. The CDR3 is CASSPLLLAASTDTQYF. CDR3 sequence (DNA): TGTGCCAGCAGCCCCCTCCTACTAGCGGCCAGCACAGATACGCAGTATTTT.

The rearrangement joins TRBV27 to TRBJ2-2; D is tentatively TRBD1 or TRBD2 (5 bases each). V was clipped by 3 bases and J by 1 base, with 12 bases between them. This CDR3 has 16 amino acids. Germline V CDR1 and CDR2: MNHEY, SMNVEV (reference sequence). CDR3 DNA sequence: TGTGCCAGCAGTTTGTTGGAGAGGGGGAACACCGGGGAGCTGTTTTTT. This sequence encodes CASSLLERGNTGELFF.

This chain connects TRBV7-3 to TRBJ1-1; 9 nucleotides match TRBD1. The CDR3 spans 17 residues. V lost 5 bases, J lost 3 bases, and 13 bases stayed unmatched. The V gene's germline CDR1 is SGHTA and CDR2 FQGTGA. CDR3 loop: CASSQSGTGSGYTEAFF. In DNA, the CDR3 is TGTGCCAGCAGCCAGAGTGGGACAGGGTCTGGGTACACTGAAGCTTTCTTT.